This T cell receptor (beta chain) was observed in a study of shared clonotypes between healthy human individuals. Data came from immunoSEQ multiplex PCR; TCRdb stores just in-frame clones and leaves some out. The data show about 2.1 million clones, with about 93% seen just once and around 1.7% held by the top ten. Trimming at V came to 5 bases and at J to 8 bases, leaving 1 base not matched to a gene. Germline lookup yields CDR1 SGHVS and CDR2 FQNEAQ. CDR3 length equals 12 residues. Naive CD8 cells lacked CD45RO and underwent positive selection for CCR7, leaving out terminally differentiated effector memory CD45RA+ cells.

The gene calls are TRBV7-8 and TRBJ2-1; 9 bases are a match to TRBD2. The sequence was obtained from a man aged 18 to 30 in good health. Some clones in this sample may be carry-over from other donors' samples. The specimen was naive CD8+ T cells from PBMCs. The CDR3 sequence: CASSAGGDEQFF. The CDR3 DNA is TGTGCCAGCAGCGCGGGGGGGGATGAGCAGTTCTTC.